This T cell receptor beta chain was sequenced for a study of regulatory T cells in long-lasting Graves disease (dated by TCRdb to the early 2020s). About the study as a whole: Antithyroid drugs had been taken for less than 3 months by newly diagnosed Graves' disease patients. Patients with persistent Graves' disease were compared with patients with newly diagnosed Graves' disease using TCR sequencing and RNA sequencing of peripheral blood. The study was registered as a clinical trial and conducted in China. TCR sequencing covered some 13 persistent and approximately 20 newly diagnosed Graves' disease patients, around 35 samples in total.

The V end loses 4 bases and the J end loses 6 bases, and a stretch of 19 bases separates them. CDR1 and CDR2, per the germline V gene, are SGHTA and FQGNSA. Counted from cysteine to phenylalanine, this CDR3 has 15 amino acids. The retained sequence is limited to the CDR3, 45 bases, with the frame set at the first base. This clonotype was counted many times. Which antigen it targets is not known. No base qualities exist here, and no much larger clone lies one base off it. The time point label for this specimen denotes: newly diagnosed GD, antithyroid drugs for less than 3 months. For both TCR sequencing and RNA sequencing, RNA was extracted from PBMCs using TRIzol. The diagnosis of Graves' disease followed American Thyroid Association guidelines. The patients came from an endocrinology department in Xi'an, China. Each patient gave approximately 8.8 milliliters of peripheral blood, collected in an EDTA anticoagulant tube. Ficoll Paque Plus density gradient separation was used to isolate PBMCs, and no further T cell sorting was done. An Agilent 2100 Bioanalyzer and agarose gel were used to check RNA quality, and a NanoDrop 2000 was used to measure RNA concentration.

The full study reports these points: Persistent disease showed preferential use of TRBV28, TRBJ1-2 and TRBJ2-5, whereas newly diagnosed disease favored TRBV20-1 and TRBJ2-1. Patients with persistent disease shared more public clonotypes (around 3,000) than newly diagnosed patients did (more than 900). Only peripheral blood was studied, because thyroid tissue, the primary lesion, was inaccessible. Only the TCR beta chain was sequenced and analyzed. The small sample size was acknowledged by the authors as a limitation that may reduce accuracy. Compared with newly diagnosed patients, persistent Graves' disease patients had lower TCR Shannon entropy and fewer highly expanded clones, which suggests clonal expansion.

Library creation used multiplex PCR. The reads were generated on an Illumina HiSeq 4000. iRepertoire HTBI primers and Arm-PCR amplification of CDR3 regions were used to construct TCR beta libraries. Gel purification was performed on PCR products prior to sequencing. The published analysis was carried out like this. A total of 62 TRBV and 14 TRBJ segments were identified across samples and were used for gene usage analysis of CDR3 amino acid clonotypes. COPE and FqMerger were used to merge filtered high-quality paired reads into contigs. BLAST was used to align contigs to IMGT TRBV, TRBD and TRBJ reference genes, and CDR3 was defined according to IMGT. Highly expanded clones were defined as clonotypes with a frequency above 0.1%. Shannon entropy served as the measure of repertoire diversity, while the Gini coefficient captured V-J evenness. A clonotype was considered public if more than one individual shared it. TCRdb reworked the public reads: Q25 trimming with fastp, MiXCR clone assembly, productive beta chains retained. Every CDR3 protein is listed once, alongside the most common genes and DNA of its rows. For this entry, the V and J calls and clone size follow TCRdb and not the study's own pipeline. This sample comprises a few hundred thousand distinct CDR3 sequences, 16% of them detected only once. Around a quarter of the sample lies in the top ten.

This sample also belongs to another study, concerning T cells in Graves' hyperthyroidism and ophthalmopathy. Per that second paper: Stable Graves' hyperthyroidism was defined as the absence of progression to ophthalmopathy over 18 months of follow-up. Hyperthyroidism patients were aged 18 to 65 years and newly diagnosed, with disease duration of less than 2 months. Any patient with an uncontrolled infection, another autoimmune disease, pregnancy or lactation was excluded. Diagnoses were based on clinical symptoms, serum thyroxine and TRAb, thyroid ultrasound and orbital computed tomography. The first round of RT-PCR for the TCR CDR3 was performed with the HTBI primer set and the Qiagen OneStep RT-PCR kit. Most expanded thyroid clonotypes (frequency above 0.001) were also detected in blood, a finding suggesting that blood repertoires may reflect thyroid immune responses. Ophthalmopathy was separated from stable hyperthyroidism by a 13 V-J signature model, with approximately 86% sensitivity and about 81% specificity obtained in cross-validation and 80%/75% obtained in testing. During validation, the model predicted progression to ophthalmopathy a median of approximately 7 months ahead of onset, with almost 71% sensitivity and 72.22% specificity. To identify TCR V-J signatures that set the groups apart, the researchers used a discovery cohort of roughly 100 patients, made up of 40 to 45 with Graves' ophthalmopathy and some 55 with stable Graves' hyperthyroidism. An independent validation cohort of 18 to 20 hyperthyroidism patients and approximately 16 patients who later progressed to ophthalmopathy tested prospective prediction of ophthalmopathy. The approximately 98 discovery patients were randomly divided into training and test sets at a 7:3 ratio. Thyroid tissue and blood T-cell repertoires from six Graves' hyperthyroidism patients were also compared in the study. Following sampling, methimazole starting at 30 mg daily was given to hyperthyroidism patients, and high-dose intravenous methylprednisolone was given to ophthalmopathy patients. A second multiplex PCR round built the libraries, followed by size selection and purification. The libraries were sequenced on an Illumina HiSeq2000 using paired-end 100 bp reads. Raw data were processed with SOAPnuke, discarding reads with adapters, uncalled bases, mean Phred below 15, or no exact constant-primer or identifier match. COPE v1.2.5 was used to merge high-quality paired reads, and clonotypes were defined as unique nucleotide sequences. Clonotypes were aligned to IMGT TRBV, TRBD and TRBJ reference segments using MiTCR v1.1. The analysis included only V-J combinations with a frequency above 0.0001, which together covered around 99% of the repertoires. The TCS score was defined as the ratio of F50 (clonal expansion) to E x V (chaos), calculated using BLOSUM62-based TCRdist between CDR3 peptides within each V-J. Welch's t-statistics and random forest reduced several hundred V-J features to 10 to 15, which were used in a naive Bayes classifier (R e1071). No statistical method was used to fix the sample size in advance, and group allocation was not hidden from the investigators. The paper reports TCR Vbeta CDR3 sequencing of over 120 peripheral blood samples: around 41 ophthalmopathy, about 75 hyperthyroidism and around 17 progressor patients.

The chain employs TRBV7-2 and TRBJ2-7; the D segment could be TRBD1, given 5 matching bases. The starting material was peripheral blood mononuclear cells (PBMCs), obtained at new diagnosis, from a patient treated with antithyroid drugs. This receptor was identified in a woman aged 18-30 years with Graves disease. Donor details come from another sample of the same person, matched by shared clones. The sequenced DNA: TGTGCCAGCAGCTCTCAGGGCCCTCAGGAAGCCGAGCAGTACTTC. It translates as CASSSQGPQEAEQYF.